The following is a T cell receptor (beta chain) sequence with its context. No antigen is known for it. Libraries were prepared by immunoSEQ multiplex PCR; TCRdb keeps only in-frame clonotypes and omits some of them. The sample lists 2,500,000 or so clones, around nine tenths occurring once. The data derive from a study of shared clonotypes between healthy human individuals. CDR1 is SQVTM, CDR2 ANQGSEA, per germline. The CDR3 has 14 amino acids. The trim removed 7 bases at V and 1 base at J, leaving 6 bases unmatched. Study results and caveats: Around 4.7% of naive CD4 clonotypes were shared across a few donors.

The source of this sequence is a young man in good health. The chain is built from TRBV29-1 and TRBJ2-3; TRBD1 aligns across 9 bases. Sequences were obtained from naive CD4+ T cells sorted from blood. Subset defined: CD45RA+ positively selected. CDR3 amino acids: CSGHRGRGTDTQYF. CDR3 sequence (DNA): TGCAGCGGACACAGGGGGCGAGGCACAGATACGCAGTATTTT.